The T cell receptor (beta chain) under discussion was sequenced for a study of blood T cell repertoires in COVID-19. Study information: Italy, Spain and the United States were the sources of the convalescent and acute COVID-19 samples. Sources were T cells, B-cell-depleted T cells, or PBMCs; the material itself was cDNA or gDNA.

The protocol was immunoSEQ multiplex PCR, while the TCRdb copy is restricted to in-frame clones and leaves out a portion. The table lists 200,000 to 300,000 clones, about 87% of them singletons. Followed over time, Seattle patients had been enrolled while infection was active. This sequence originates from a woman under 40 with COVID-19, enrolled during active disease. The sequenced sample was peripheral blood.

The CDR3 protein is CASSSDVQGGVNTEAFF. The CDR3, as DNA: TGTGCCAGCAGCTCGGACGTCCAGGGTGGGGTGAACACTGAAGCTTTCTTT. V usage is TRBV11-2 and J usage is TRBJ1-1, with a possible D match to TRBD1 (5 bases). This CDR3 spans 17 amino acids. CDR1 SGHAT and CDR2 FQNNGV come from the germline V gene. Trimming cost V 4 bases and J 0 bases, with 18 bases left between them.